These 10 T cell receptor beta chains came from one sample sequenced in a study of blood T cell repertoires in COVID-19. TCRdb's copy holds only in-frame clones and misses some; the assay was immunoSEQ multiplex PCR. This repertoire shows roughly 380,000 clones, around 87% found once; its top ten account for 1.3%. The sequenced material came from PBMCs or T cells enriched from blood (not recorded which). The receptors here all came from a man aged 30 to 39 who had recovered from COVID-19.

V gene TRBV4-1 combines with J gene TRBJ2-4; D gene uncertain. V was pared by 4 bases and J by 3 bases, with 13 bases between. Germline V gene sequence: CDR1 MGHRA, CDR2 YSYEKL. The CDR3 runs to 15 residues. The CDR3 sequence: CASSRTTEDKNIQYF. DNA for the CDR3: TGCGCCAGCAGCCGCACCACCGAGGACAAAAACATTCAGTACTTC.

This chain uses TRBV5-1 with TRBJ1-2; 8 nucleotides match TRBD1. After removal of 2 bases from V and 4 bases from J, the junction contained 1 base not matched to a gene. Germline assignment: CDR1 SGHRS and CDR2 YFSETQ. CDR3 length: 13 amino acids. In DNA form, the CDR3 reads TGCGCCAGCAGCTTCGGGACAGGCTATGGCTACACCTTC. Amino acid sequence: CASSFGTGYGYTF.

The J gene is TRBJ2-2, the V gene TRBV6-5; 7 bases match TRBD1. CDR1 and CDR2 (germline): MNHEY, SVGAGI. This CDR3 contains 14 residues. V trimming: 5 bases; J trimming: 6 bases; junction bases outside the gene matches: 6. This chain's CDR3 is CASSPDRVPGELFF. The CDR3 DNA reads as TGTGCCAGCAGTCCAGACAGGGTCCCCGGGGAGCTGTTTTTT.

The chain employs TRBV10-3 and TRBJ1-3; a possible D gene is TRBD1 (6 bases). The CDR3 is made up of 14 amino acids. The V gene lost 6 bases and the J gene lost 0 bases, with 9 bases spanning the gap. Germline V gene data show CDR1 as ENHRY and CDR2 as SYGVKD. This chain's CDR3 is CAIRGGVSGNTIYF. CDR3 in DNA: TGTGCCATCAGAGGGGGGGTCTCTGGAAACACCATATATTTT.

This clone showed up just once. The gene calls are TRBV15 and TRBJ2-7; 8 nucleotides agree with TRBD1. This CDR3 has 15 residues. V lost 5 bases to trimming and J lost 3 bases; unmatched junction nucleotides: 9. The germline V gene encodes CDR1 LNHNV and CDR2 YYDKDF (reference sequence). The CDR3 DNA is TGTGCCACCAGCCCACGGACAGGGAATGTCTACGAGCAGTACTTC. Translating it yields CATSPRTGNVYEQYF.

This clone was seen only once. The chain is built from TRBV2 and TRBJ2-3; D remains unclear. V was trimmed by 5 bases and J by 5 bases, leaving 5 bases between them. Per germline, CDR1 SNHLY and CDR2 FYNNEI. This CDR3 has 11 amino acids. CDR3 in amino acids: CASSYGDTQYF. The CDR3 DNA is TGTGCCAGCAGTTACGGAGATACGCAGTATTTT. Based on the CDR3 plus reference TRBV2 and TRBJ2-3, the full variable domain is EPEVTQTPSHQVTQMGQEVILRCVPISNHLYFYWYRQILGQKVEFLVSFYNNEISEKSEIFDDQFSVERPDGSNFTLKIRSTKLEDSAMYFCASSYGDTQYFGPGTRLTVL.

The CDR3 bases are TGTGCCAGCTCACCACAGGCTAGCGGGGCCACCGGGGAGCTGTTTTTT. Its translation is CASSPQASGATGELFF. The genes are TRBV18 and TRBJ2-2, with 9 bases identical to TRBD2. Losses at the gene ends were 1 base for V and 4 bases for J; bases not matched to a gene: 4. The CDR3 contains 16 residues. The V gene's germline CDR1 is KGHSH and CDR2 LQKENI.

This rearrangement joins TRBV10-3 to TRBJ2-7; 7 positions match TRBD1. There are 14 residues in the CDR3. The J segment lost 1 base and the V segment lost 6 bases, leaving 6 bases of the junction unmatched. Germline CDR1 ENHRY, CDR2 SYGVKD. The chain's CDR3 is CAIRKTGTSYEQYF. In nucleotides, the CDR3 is TGTGCCATCAGAAAGACAGGGACATCCTACGAGCAGTACTTC.

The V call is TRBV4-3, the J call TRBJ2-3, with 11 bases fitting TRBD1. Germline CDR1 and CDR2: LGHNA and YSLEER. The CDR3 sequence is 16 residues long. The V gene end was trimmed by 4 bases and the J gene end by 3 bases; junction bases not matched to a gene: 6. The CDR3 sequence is CASSPGTGGRTDTQYF. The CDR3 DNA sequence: TGCGCCAGCAGCCCAGGGACAGGGGGTAGGACAGATACGCAGTATTTT.

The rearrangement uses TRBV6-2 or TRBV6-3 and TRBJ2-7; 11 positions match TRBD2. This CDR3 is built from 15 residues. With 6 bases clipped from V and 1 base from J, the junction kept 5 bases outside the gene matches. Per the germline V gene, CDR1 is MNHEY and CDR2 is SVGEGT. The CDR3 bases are TGTGCCAGCAGCGCCGGGACTAGCGGATCCTACGAGCAGTACTTC. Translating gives CASSAGTSGSYEQYF.